This TCR beta chain comes out of a study of blood T cell repertoires in COVID-19. The CDR3 loop spans 15 amino acids. The V gene's germline CDR1 is MNHEY and CDR2 SVGEGT. The V end was cut by 2 bases, the J end by 5 bases, with 13 bases between. As processed by the authors: Nucleated cell number was recorded as an estimate derived from reference gene primer amplification. The repertoire was sequenced with immunoSEQ multiplex PCR; TCRdb's copy has only in-frame clones and lacks some. The DNA gave D and trimming, while V, J and clone size come from that table. The data hold around 130,000 clones, with about 83% observed a single time.

This chain joins TRBV6-2 or TRBV6-3 and TRBJ1-5; D is undetermined. The sequenced material came from peripheral blood. The source is a man aged 60 to 69 with acute or convalescent COVID-19. Here the CDR3 reads CASSYLREFHQPQHF. In DNA, the CDR3 is TGTGCCAGCAGTTACCTCCGAGAGTTCCATCAGCCCCAGCATTTT.